A selection of T cell receptor beta chains follows, all from one sample in a study of CD8+ T cells in alopecia areata. Sequencing used immunoSEQ multiplex PCR; TCRdb keeps in-frame clones, though not all of them. Of about 160,000 clones in the sample, more than 40% were seen once. The sample was CD4+ T cells sorted from blood. These receptors all come from a human donor with alopecia areata. CDR3s include the opening cysteine and the closing phenylalanine or tryptophan. Each record gives: V gene, J gene, CDR3 protein.

TRBV10-3	TRBJ2-1	CAIRNDRGRTNEQFF
TRBV7-9	TRBJ2-5	CASSVGGLQETQYF
TRBV29-1	TRBJ2-7	CSVIRSGRANEQYF
TRBV6-5	TRBJ1-2	CASRDRTYGYTF
TRBV11-2	TRBJ2-7	CASSLGTSVLSSYEQYF
TRBV7-9	TRBJ1-2	CASSLQQSGGARGYTF
TRBV18	TRBJ2-5	CASSPNRGYQETQYF
TRBV27	TRBJ2-3	CASSTLAGGTDTQYF
TRBV27	TRBJ1-1	CASSLGRVNTEAFF
TRBV7-3	TRBJ2-3	CASSPLGQRETDTQYF
TRBV2	TRBJ2-7	CASSEEPYEQYF
TRBV13	TRBJ2-3	CASSLVISPMSTDTQYF
TRBV7-9	TRBJ2-1	CASSSPGPYNEQFF
TRBV29-1	TRBJ2-7	CSVAGTAVHYEQYF
TRBV27	TRBJ2-7	CASSGPVSYEQYF
TRBV27	TRBJ2-5	CASSSSLRETQYF
TRBV4-2	TRBJ2-2	CASSQALQISNTGELFF
TRBV5-1	TRBJ2-4	CASKGSGNIQYF
TRBV27	TRBJ1-2	CASSLQGVGYTF
TRBV7-2	TRBJ1-1	CASTATERKNTEAFF
TRBV29-1	TRBJ2-1	CSVDLRVRTGLSEQFF
TRBV5-4	TRBJ1-4	CASSLTTGVSEKLFF
TRBV27	TRBJ1-2	CASGSLGSTGGMNYGYTF
TRBV6-5	TRBJ2-7	CASSSDGTSGTYEQYF
TRBV18	TRBJ1-5	CASSPEDRASNQPQHF
TRBV7-9	TRBJ1-1	CASSRHATGGNTEAFF
TRBV28	TRBJ2-7	CASSSPGRTYEQYF
TRBV30	TRBJ2-1	CAWSVGPVEGEQFF
TRBV9	TRBJ1-1	CASSPPPRGQAVTEAFF
TRBV18	TRBJ2-3	CASYSPARGPSDTQYF
TRBV29-1	TRBJ1-5	CSVQGSLNQPQHF
TRBV5-1	TRBJ2-1	CASSDGLARYNEQFF
TRBV5-1	TRBJ2-1	CASSKTTSGRNNEQFF
TRBV23-1	TRBJ2-7	CASSQPFDRTYEQYF
TRBV14	TRBJ2-5	CASSKRPGETQYF
TRBV18	TRBJ1-1	CASSPPGQGTTEAFF
TRBV5-1	TRBJ2-5	CASSFTDGAGTQYF
TRBV29-1	TRBJ1-1	CSVRDRAGNTEAFF
TRBV30	TRBJ1-2	CAWSLRMDSGYTF
TRBV27	TRBJ2-1	CASSLIAGGHPYNEQFF
TRBV5-1	TRBJ1-2	CASSLGGGRKNYGYTF
TRBV2	TRBJ2-1	CASTPLRGQGDNEQFF
TRBV2	TRBJ2-1	CASSGTGFNNEQFF
TRBV5-4	TRBJ2-5	CASSLTPGREETQYF
TRBV7-3	TRBJ2-7	CASSSGLAGGGEQYF
TRBV4-1	TRBJ2-5	CASSHGSLAGGPGTQYF
TRBV29-1	TRBJ2-7	CSVTWMESPYEQYF
TRBV28	TRBJ2-3	CASSLERLGLAGADTQYF
TRBV5-1	TRBJ2-3	CASSLAGGSPTDTQYF
TRBV7-9	TRBJ2-7	CASSLGQGVYF
TRBV4-1	TRBJ2-3	CASSATLVDTQYF
TRBV30	TRBJ2-1	CAWRTSGQYNEQFF